The TCR beta chain under discussion was sequenced for a study of blood T cell repertoires in COVID-19. Study overall: Samples came from the United States, Italy and Spain, spanning acute and convalescent COVID-19. T cells, B-cell-depleted T cells, or PBMCs provided the cDNA or gDNA that served as material.

Per the original methods: Estimation of nucleated cell counts relied on the amplification of reference gene primers. The assay was immunoSEQ multiplex PCR, and TCRdb's table has in-frame clones only and misses some. For V, J and clone size, that table is used; D and trimming come from the DNA. The repertoire holds more than 150,000 clones, with more than 75% as singletons. Patients from Seattle were sampled longitudinally, starting during active infection. Sequenced material: peripheral blood. This receptor was obtained from a woman in her 70s with COVID-19, enrolled during active disease.

CDR3 sequence reads: CASGPGGQLSYEQYF. The DNA of the CDR3 is TGTGCTAGTGGTCCAGGGGGCCAACTTTCCTACGAGCAGTACTTC. The rearrangement links TRBV12-5 to TRBJ2-7; 8 bases line up with TRBD1. V lost 5 bases to trimming and J lost 1 base; unmatched junction nucleotides: 7. This CDR3 spans 15 amino acids. CDR1 is LGHNT and CDR2 is FRNRAP in the germline V gene.